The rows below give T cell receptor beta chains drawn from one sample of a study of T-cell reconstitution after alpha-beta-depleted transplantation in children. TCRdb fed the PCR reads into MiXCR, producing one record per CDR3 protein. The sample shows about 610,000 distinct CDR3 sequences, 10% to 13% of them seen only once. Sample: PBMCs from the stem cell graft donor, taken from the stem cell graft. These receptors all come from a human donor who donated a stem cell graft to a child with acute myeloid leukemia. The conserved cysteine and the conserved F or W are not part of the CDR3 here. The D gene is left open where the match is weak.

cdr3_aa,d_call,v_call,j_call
SANGLEGFRETQY,TRBD2,TRBV20-1,TRBJ2-5
SPSGRPSYEQY,TRBD2,TRBV29-1,TRBJ2-7
ASRPGPYGYT,.,TRBV6-2/TRBV6-3,TRBJ1-2
ASSPQDSAYSPLH,.,TRBV14,TRBJ1-6
ASSFRGQGQETQY,TRBD1,TRBV12-3/TRBV12-4,TRBJ2-5
AWSKTGMNTEAF,TRBD1,TRBV30,TRBJ1-1
ATSLARSETQY,.,TRBV15,TRBJ2-5
ASSLFPTADQPQH,.,TRBV27,TRBJ1-5
AWVPVTAPYEQY,.,TRBV30,TRBJ2-7
SIRRAGEQY,.,TRBV29-1,TRBJ2-7
SAAETYNEQF,.,TRBV20-1,TRBJ2-1
SARIPSTASSYEQY,.,TRBV20-1,TRBJ2-7
ASSARLAPSLGELF,TRBD2,TRBV9,TRBJ2-2
SAPPIRGGSYEQY,TRBD2,TRBV20-1,TRBJ2-7
ASSDTGLVNSGANVLT,TRBD2,TRBV6-1,TRBJ2-6
ASIRSGATGETQY,.,TRBV5-1,TRBJ2-5
ASSFYTSGKASHEQY,TRBD2,TRBV28,TRBJ2-7
ASSPGTGGQETQY,TRBD1,TRBV5-1,TRBJ2-5
ASRAQGTVHYNEQF,.,TRBV27,TRBJ2-1
ASSWDSRNTEAF,TRBD1,TRBV5-1,TRBJ1-1
ASSLGSPAGNEKLF,.,TRBV7-9,TRBJ1-4
ASRLGATGNTIY,.,TRBV5-1,TRBJ1-3
ASSLAEGTIQETQY,.,TRBV7-2,TRBJ2-5
SVGGIKREGRRADEQY,TRBD2,TRBV29-1,TRBJ2-7
ASSPLSGRAPETQY,TRBD2,TRBV7-3,TRBJ2-5
SVEDHGNAGQGPYNEQF,TRBD1,TRBV29-1,TRBJ2-1
SARPPGGLAGDSSSYNEQF,TRBD2,TRBV20-1,TRBJ2-1
ASSVGGGFWSYNEQF,TRBD2,TRBV9,TRBJ2-1
SRQGSVKNIQY,TRBD1,TRBV20-1,TRBJ2-4
SVFGSGELF,.,TRBV29-1,TRBJ2-2
ASTGGDIQY,.,TRBV7-9,TRBJ2-4
ASSRQVTYEQY,.,TRBV6-2/TRBV6-3,TRBJ2-7
ASSLTSGMPSRDIQY,TRBD2,TRBV28,TRBJ2-4
ASRDSPSYNEQF,.,TRBV28,TRBJ2-1
ASIQRTNNEQF,.,TRBV6-6,TRBJ2-1
SVRRLAGEGEQY,TRBD2,TRBV29-1,TRBJ2-7
ASSLEGGVHQPQH,.,TRBV7-8,TRBJ1-5
ASSQDRTSGSGEQY,TRBD2,TRBV4-3,TRBJ2-7